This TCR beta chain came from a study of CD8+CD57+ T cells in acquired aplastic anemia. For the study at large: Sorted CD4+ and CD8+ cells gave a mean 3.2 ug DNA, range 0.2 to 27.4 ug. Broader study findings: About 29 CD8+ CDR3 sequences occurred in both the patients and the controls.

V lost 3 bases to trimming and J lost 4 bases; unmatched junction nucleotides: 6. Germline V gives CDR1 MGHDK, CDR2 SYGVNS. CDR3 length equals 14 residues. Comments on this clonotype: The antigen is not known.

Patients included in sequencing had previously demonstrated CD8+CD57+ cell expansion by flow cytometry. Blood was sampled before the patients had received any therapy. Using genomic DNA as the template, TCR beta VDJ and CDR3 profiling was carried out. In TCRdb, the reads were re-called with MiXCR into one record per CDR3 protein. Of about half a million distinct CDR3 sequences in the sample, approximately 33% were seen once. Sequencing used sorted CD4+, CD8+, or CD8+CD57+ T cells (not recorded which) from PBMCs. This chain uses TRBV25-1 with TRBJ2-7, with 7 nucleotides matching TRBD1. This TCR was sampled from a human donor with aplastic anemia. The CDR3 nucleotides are TGTGCCAGCAGTGAGTGGGACAGAGATTACGAGCAGTACTTC. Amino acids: CASSEWDRDYEQYF.